This is a list of T cell receptor beta chains from one sample in a study of response to subunit inactivated influenza vaccine. MiXCR, applied by TCRdb to the RT-PCR reads, yields one record per CDR3 protein. The sample consists of hundreds of thousands of distinct CDR3 sequences, 20% to 25% of them appearing once. The sample consisted of PBMCs from blood, taken 21 months after vaccination. The origin of the receptors is a man aged 45 to 75 who received an inactivated influenza vaccine. Each CDR3 is given with its conserved first and last residue. A D gene is named only where the DNA matches it firmly. Clone size appears in some rows only: once, few, many, or a class for an expanded clone.

D,V,J,length,size,CDR3,DNA
-,TRBV10-3,TRBJ1-2,13,-,CAISGLGGYGYTF,TGTGCCATCAGTGGGCTAGGGGGCTATGGCTACACCTTC
-,TRBV5-4,TRBJ1-3,16,-,CASSSPGVNSGNTIYF,TGTGCCAGCAGCTCTCCGGGAGTGAACTCTGGAAACACCATATATTTT
-,TRBV20-1,TRBJ2-5,13,-,CSARTTRGETQYF,TGCAGTGCTCGTACGACTAGGGGAGAGACCCAGTACTTC
-,TRBV5-1,TRBJ1-1,15,-,CASSLDGGVGTEAFF,TGCGCCAGCAGCTTGGACGGGGGGGTCGGCACTGAAGCTTTCTTT
-,TRBV20-1,TRBJ2-7,11,few,CSAESSYEQYF,TGCAGTGCCGAGTCTAGTTACGAGCAGTACTTC
-,TRBV11-2,TRBJ2-3,15,-,CASTLSRGSTDTQYF,TGTGCCAGCACCCTTAGTAGGGGGAGCACAGATACGCAGTATTTT
-,TRBV11-2,TRBJ2-4,14,few,CASSSRDSRDIQYF,TGTGCCAGCAGCTCTCGAGACTCCAGGGACATTCAGTACTTC
-,TRBV12-3/TRBV12-4,TRBJ1-2,13,-,CASSLSGPAGYTF,TGTGCCAGCAGCCTCAGCGGCCCGGCAGGCTACACCTTC
TRBD1,TRBV12-3/TRBV12-4,TRBJ1-2,13,few,CASSFTRGDGYTF,TGTGCCAGCAGTTTTACCAGGGGGGATGGCTACACCTTC
-,TRBV5-1,TRBJ2-1,14,-,CASSVSGQGDEQFF,TGCGCCAGCAGCGTAAGCGGTCAGGGTGATGAGCAGTTCTTC
-,TRBV20-1,TRBJ1-5,14,few,CSARASLSNQPQHF,TGCAGTGCTAGAGCGAGCCTTAGCAATCAGCCCCAGCATTTT
TRBD1,TRBV9,TRBJ2-2,15,-,CASSVRDRVPGELFF,TGTGCCAGCAGCGTTAGGGACAGGGTCCCCGGGGAGCTGTTTTTT
TRBD1,TRBV30,TRBJ2-7,16,few,CAWNGDIVDRVYEQYF,TGTGCCTGGAATGGAGATATCGTTGACAGGGTCTACGAGCAGTACTTC
-,TRBV3-1,TRBJ1-2,12,few,CARPGRNYGYTF,TGTGCCCGGCCAGGCCGCAACTATGGCTACACCTTC